The sequence of this TCR beta chain was determined in a study of cytomegalovirus exposure and HLA in healthy donors. General study findings and limits: Within a later analysis, the majority of CMV-associated TCR beta chains appeared HLA-restricted. Differences between HLA loci emerged in a later analysis of TCR association rates, with DRB1 most and HLA-C fewest.

It was with 60 Vbeta and 13 Jbeta primers that the PCR ran. Sequencing used immunoSEQ multiplex PCR; TCRdb keeps in-frame clones, though not all of them. The sample yields roughly 100,000 clones, around three quarters seen once. Comments on this clone: Its antigen is not identified.

After removal of 4 bases from V and 7 bases from J, the junction contained 10 bases not matched to a gene. The CDR3 loop spans 15 amino acids. The germline CDR1 and CDR2 sequences are KGHSY and FQNENV. The donors (healthy individuals) were bone marrow donors. The V and J genes are TRBV16 and TRBJ2-7, with 10 bases aligning to TRBD1. Sequencing was performed on PBMCs. This sequence originates from a woman aged 18-29 years in good health and CMV-seropositive. In DNA form, the CDR3 reads TGTGCCAGCAGCCCCATTTCTCCGGGACAGGGGGAGCAGTACTTC. It codes for CASSPISPGQGEQYF.